The source of this T cell receptor beta chain is a study of control samples from healthy donors and cancer patients. Repertoires were generated with immunoSEQ multiplex PCR, while TCRdb's copy carries only in-frame clones and drops some. The sample has approximately 86,000 clones; 85% to 95% are singletons. Sequencing input: blood. This TCR was recovered from a woman under 40 in good health.

The CDR3 sequence: CAISLRDTNSPLHF. As DNA, the CDR3 is TGTGCCATCAGTCTCCGGGACACTAATTCACCCCTCCACTTT. The chain recombines TRBV10-3 with TRBJ1-6, with D tentatively TRBD1 (6 bases). Germline V gene data show CDR1 as ENHRY and CDR2 as SYGVKD. Trimming left V 5 bases short and J 6 bases short, with 11 bases between. CDR3 length: 14 residues.